A selection of T cell receptor beta chains follows, all from one sample in a study of T-cell reconstitution after alpha-beta-depleted transplantation in children. TCRdb independently ran MiXCR on the PCR reads; one entry per CDR3 protein. The sample has around 250,000 distinct CDR3 sequences; 9.9% are singletons. This sample comprised PBMCs from the stem cell graft donor, obtained from the stem cell graft. These receptors all stem from a human donor who donated a stem cell graft to a child with SCID. Both conserved end residues are part of each CDR3. Each record gives: J gene, V gene, CDR3 protein.

j_call: TRBJ2-5
v_call: TRBV29-1
cdr3_aa: CSVVLALGETQYF

j_call: TRBJ2-6
v_call: TRBV12-3/TRBV12-4
cdr3_aa: CASSFWTGGLSGANVLTF

j_call: TRBJ2-2
v_call: TRBV29-1
cdr3_aa: CSVVSISAGELFF

j_call: TRBJ2-7
v_call: TRBV6-1
cdr3_aa: CASKGGAGGSYEQYF

j_call: TRBJ2-1
v_call: TRBV10-3
cdr3_aa: CAISESGEQFF

j_call: TRBJ1-2
v_call: TRBV5-1
cdr3_aa: CASSLDTGRYGYTF

j_call: TRBJ1-1
v_call: TRBV29-1
cdr3_aa: CSVGTGGGGPEAFF

j_call: TRBJ2-2
v_call: TRBV20-1
cdr3_aa: CSAKGERDTGELFF

j_call: TRBJ2-7
v_call: TRBV21-1
cdr3_aa: CASSKVIWQLTKPYEQYF

j_call: TRBJ2-1
v_call: TRBV7-3
cdr3_aa: CASSLFQGDEQFF

j_call: TRBJ2-1
v_call: TRBV12-3/TRBV12-4
cdr3_aa: CASSLGLGGFYNEQFF

j_call: TRBJ1-1
v_call: TRBV5-1
cdr3_aa: CASSFTAVAAGEAFF

j_call: TRBJ2-1
v_call: TRBV20-1
cdr3_aa: CSARDPGGQGFLSEQFF

j_call: TRBJ2-3
v_call: TRBV20-1
cdr3_aa: CSARDWGRDRDTQYF

j_call: TRBJ2-7
v_call: TRBV3-1
cdr3_aa: CASSSSGTGLYEQYF

j_call: TRBJ2-1
v_call: TRBV7-6
cdr3_aa: CASSLILAGIDNEQFF

j_call: TRBJ1-6
v_call: TRBV10-3
cdr3_aa: CAISEGHSVGSPLHF

j_call: TRBJ2-3
v_call: TRBV7-3
cdr3_aa: CASSLGRDLTDTQYF

j_call: TRBJ2-1
v_call: TRBV11-3
cdr3_aa: CASSSLGSTYNEQFF

j_call: TRBJ2-5
v_call: TRBV19
cdr3_aa: CASSMSSPGKTQYF

j_call: TRBJ1-1
v_call: TRBV24-1
cdr3_aa: CATSEGLNTEAFF

j_call: TRBJ2-3
v_call: TRBV20-1
cdr3_aa: CSASPLGFRADTQYF

j_call: TRBJ2-2
v_call: TRBV5-1
cdr3_aa: CASSSQGPGELFF

j_call: TRBJ1-2
v_call: TRBV10-3
cdr3_aa: CAISEGYYGYTF

j_call: TRBJ2-1
v_call: TRBV12-3/TRBV12-4
cdr3_aa: CAIQERGARSDEQFF

j_call: TRBJ1-4
v_call: TRBV5-1
cdr3_aa: CASSLEQGRLGEKLFF

j_call: TRBJ2-3
v_call: TRBV10-2
cdr3_aa: CASSESGGGGRRDTQYF

j_call: TRBJ1-5
v_call: TRBV27
cdr3_aa: CASSRDRASNQPQHF

j_call: TRBJ2-7
v_call: TRBV5-1
cdr3_aa: CASSLLGPQVTEQYF

j_call: TRBJ2-2
v_call: TRBV4-1
cdr3_aa: CASSQGPGANTGELFF

j_call: TRBJ1-3
v_call: TRBV7-3
cdr3_aa: CASSLRDREAGNTIYF

j_call: TRBJ2-5
v_call: TRBV20-1
cdr3_aa: CSAPPGQVQETQYF

j_call: TRBJ2-1
v_call: TRBV20-1
cdr3_aa: CSWGGNEQFF

j_call: TRBJ2-2
v_call: TRBV7-3
cdr3_aa: CASSLSAPTGELSF

j_call: TRBJ2-7
v_call: TRBV20-1
cdr3_aa: CSASRDLQYF

j_call: TRBJ2-3
v_call: TRBV3-1
cdr3_aa: CASSQMLQSTDTQYF

j_call: TRBJ2-7
v_call: TRBV5-1
cdr3_aa: CASSFRDSGLYEQYF

j_call: TRBJ1-1
v_call: TRBV15
cdr3_aa: CATSVPRNTEAFF

j_call: TRBJ1-5
v_call: TRBV4-1
cdr3_aa: CASSQDSGENQPQHF

j_call: TRBJ2-1
v_call: TRBV5-1
cdr3_aa: CASSLGGRNEQFF